These 3 T cell receptor beta chains originate from one sample sequenced in a study of blood T cell repertoires in COVID-19. Assay: immunoSEQ multiplex PCR; the TCRdb copy retains only in-frame clones and omits some. The data show around 72,000 clones, approximately 88% seen once. The sample taken for sequencing was peripheral blood. Receptors originate from an older woman with acute or convalescent COVID-19.

This rearrangement joins TRBV11-2 to TRBJ2-1, with 10 bases that match TRBD2. Germline CDR1 is SGHAT and CDR2 is FQNNGV. The CDR3 loop spans 15 amino acids. V shed 4 bases, J shed 3 bases, and the junction held 3 bases outside the gene matches. The CDR3 nucleotides read TGTGCCAGCAGCTCGGGACTAGCGTACTACAATGAGCAGTTCTTC. As protein: CASSSGLAYYNEQFF.

V usage is TRBV21-1 and J usage is TRBJ1-1; the table names TRBD1, a call not compared with the DNA. TRBV21-1 is a pseudogene. The CDR3 loop spans 15 amino acids. CDR3 residues: CASSNAGVQNTEAFF. The DNA of the CDR3 is TGTGCCAGCAGCAACGCAGGGGTCCAGAACACTGAAGCTTTCTTT.

The rearrangement joins TRBV28 to TRBJ1-1; D is unclear. The V end was cut by 3 bases, the J end by 4 bases, with 12 bases between. Germline V gives CDR1 MDHEN, CDR2 SYDVKM. The CDR3 is 14 residues long. The CDR3 DNA reads as TGTGCCAGCAGTTTGGCTCGTGTTGGCACTGAAGCTTTCTTT. It yields the protein CASSLARVGTEAFF.